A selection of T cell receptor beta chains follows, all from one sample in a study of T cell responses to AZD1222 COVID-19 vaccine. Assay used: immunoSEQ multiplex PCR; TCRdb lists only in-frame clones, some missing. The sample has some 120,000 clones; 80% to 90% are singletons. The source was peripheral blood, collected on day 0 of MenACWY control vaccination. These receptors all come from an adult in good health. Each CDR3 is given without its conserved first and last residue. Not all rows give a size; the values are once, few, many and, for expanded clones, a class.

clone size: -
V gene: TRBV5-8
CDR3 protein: ASSPRQLVNTEAF

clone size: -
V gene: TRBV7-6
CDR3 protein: ASSLVLAGGAGELF

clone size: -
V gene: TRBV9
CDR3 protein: ASSLGQRETQY

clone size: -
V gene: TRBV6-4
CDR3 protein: ASSEGTRNEQF

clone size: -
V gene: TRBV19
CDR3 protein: ASRSSGTGGHGELF

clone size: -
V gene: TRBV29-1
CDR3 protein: SGLQMNTEAF

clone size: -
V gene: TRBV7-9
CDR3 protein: ASSTRDGMGTEAF

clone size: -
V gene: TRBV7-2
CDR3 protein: ASSGPLAEGPYNEQF

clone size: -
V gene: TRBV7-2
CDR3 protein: ASSREAHTEAF

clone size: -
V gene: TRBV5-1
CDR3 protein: ASSLDGSLTGELF

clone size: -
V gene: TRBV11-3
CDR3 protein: ASSLREGDTQY

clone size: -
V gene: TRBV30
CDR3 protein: AWSVQITDTQY

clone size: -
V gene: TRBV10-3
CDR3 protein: AIRTSTDTQY

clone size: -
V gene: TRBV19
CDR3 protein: ASSLSGANVLT

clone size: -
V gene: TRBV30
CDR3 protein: AWSVGQGGYQPQH

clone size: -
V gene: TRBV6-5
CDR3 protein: ASSYAGQAGTQPQH

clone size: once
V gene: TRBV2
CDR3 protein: ASSIGEGGSGNTIY

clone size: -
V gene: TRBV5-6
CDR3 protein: ASRGDRGLTEAF

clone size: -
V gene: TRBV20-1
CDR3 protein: SASHSGGYYEQY

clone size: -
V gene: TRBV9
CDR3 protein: ASSTISGGEQY

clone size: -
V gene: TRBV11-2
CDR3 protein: ASSTRAPGTYNEQF

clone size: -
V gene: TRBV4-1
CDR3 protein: ASSQVQGARDEQF

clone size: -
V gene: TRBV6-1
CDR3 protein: ASSGADRGHNEQF

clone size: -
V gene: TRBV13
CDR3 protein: ASSLGRDPPKLNTEAF

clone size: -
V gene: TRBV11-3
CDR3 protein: ASSLEENQPQH

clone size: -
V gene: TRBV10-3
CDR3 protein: AISERQGRDEQF

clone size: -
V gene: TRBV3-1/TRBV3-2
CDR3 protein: ASSSGQIYNSPLH

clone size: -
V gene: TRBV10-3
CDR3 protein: AIGGKISGTYNEQF

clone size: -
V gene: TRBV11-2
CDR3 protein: ASSLGGQGYSGNTIY

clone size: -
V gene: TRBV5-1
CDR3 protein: ASSPYRDRLPISGANVLT

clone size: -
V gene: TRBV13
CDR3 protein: ASSLEGSAGELF

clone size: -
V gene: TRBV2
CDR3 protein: ASSRGRDRDEQF

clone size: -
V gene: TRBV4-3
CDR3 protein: ASSQDGHSSRDSGYT

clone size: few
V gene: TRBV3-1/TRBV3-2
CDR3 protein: ASSHDHRGSSYGYT

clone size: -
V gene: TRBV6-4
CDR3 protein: ASSDGPADTQY

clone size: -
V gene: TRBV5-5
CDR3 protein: ASSPGLYSGNTIY

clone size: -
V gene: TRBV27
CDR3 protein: ASSVSAQTNTEAF

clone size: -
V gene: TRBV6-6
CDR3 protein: ASSYRGQARGYGYT

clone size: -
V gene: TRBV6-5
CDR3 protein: ASSYVRDTDTQY

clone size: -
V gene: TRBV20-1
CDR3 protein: SASFQGAYEQY

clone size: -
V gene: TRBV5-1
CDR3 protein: ASSPIPITGTGYGYT

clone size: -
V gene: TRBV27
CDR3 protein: ASSFEGKNQPQH

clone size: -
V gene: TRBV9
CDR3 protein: ASSPSTGAYGYT

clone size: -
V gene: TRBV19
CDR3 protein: ASSIRENTEAF

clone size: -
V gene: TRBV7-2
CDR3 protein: ASSLRGTSGLAGGREQY

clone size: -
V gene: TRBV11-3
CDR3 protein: ASSPTGTETYEQY

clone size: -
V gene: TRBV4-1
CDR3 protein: ASSQGQDYGYT

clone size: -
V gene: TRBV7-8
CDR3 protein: ASSFRLRDRDGANYGYT

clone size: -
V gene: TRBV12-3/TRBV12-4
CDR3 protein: ASIQGNTDTQY

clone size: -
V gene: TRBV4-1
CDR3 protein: ASQIVLGKINEKLF

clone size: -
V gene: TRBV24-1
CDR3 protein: ATSEPYNEQF

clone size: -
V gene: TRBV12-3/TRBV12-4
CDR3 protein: ASSPDRTEAF

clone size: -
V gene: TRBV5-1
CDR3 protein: ASSQGLDLYNEQF

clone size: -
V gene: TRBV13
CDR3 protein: ASSLHLPGFVEQF